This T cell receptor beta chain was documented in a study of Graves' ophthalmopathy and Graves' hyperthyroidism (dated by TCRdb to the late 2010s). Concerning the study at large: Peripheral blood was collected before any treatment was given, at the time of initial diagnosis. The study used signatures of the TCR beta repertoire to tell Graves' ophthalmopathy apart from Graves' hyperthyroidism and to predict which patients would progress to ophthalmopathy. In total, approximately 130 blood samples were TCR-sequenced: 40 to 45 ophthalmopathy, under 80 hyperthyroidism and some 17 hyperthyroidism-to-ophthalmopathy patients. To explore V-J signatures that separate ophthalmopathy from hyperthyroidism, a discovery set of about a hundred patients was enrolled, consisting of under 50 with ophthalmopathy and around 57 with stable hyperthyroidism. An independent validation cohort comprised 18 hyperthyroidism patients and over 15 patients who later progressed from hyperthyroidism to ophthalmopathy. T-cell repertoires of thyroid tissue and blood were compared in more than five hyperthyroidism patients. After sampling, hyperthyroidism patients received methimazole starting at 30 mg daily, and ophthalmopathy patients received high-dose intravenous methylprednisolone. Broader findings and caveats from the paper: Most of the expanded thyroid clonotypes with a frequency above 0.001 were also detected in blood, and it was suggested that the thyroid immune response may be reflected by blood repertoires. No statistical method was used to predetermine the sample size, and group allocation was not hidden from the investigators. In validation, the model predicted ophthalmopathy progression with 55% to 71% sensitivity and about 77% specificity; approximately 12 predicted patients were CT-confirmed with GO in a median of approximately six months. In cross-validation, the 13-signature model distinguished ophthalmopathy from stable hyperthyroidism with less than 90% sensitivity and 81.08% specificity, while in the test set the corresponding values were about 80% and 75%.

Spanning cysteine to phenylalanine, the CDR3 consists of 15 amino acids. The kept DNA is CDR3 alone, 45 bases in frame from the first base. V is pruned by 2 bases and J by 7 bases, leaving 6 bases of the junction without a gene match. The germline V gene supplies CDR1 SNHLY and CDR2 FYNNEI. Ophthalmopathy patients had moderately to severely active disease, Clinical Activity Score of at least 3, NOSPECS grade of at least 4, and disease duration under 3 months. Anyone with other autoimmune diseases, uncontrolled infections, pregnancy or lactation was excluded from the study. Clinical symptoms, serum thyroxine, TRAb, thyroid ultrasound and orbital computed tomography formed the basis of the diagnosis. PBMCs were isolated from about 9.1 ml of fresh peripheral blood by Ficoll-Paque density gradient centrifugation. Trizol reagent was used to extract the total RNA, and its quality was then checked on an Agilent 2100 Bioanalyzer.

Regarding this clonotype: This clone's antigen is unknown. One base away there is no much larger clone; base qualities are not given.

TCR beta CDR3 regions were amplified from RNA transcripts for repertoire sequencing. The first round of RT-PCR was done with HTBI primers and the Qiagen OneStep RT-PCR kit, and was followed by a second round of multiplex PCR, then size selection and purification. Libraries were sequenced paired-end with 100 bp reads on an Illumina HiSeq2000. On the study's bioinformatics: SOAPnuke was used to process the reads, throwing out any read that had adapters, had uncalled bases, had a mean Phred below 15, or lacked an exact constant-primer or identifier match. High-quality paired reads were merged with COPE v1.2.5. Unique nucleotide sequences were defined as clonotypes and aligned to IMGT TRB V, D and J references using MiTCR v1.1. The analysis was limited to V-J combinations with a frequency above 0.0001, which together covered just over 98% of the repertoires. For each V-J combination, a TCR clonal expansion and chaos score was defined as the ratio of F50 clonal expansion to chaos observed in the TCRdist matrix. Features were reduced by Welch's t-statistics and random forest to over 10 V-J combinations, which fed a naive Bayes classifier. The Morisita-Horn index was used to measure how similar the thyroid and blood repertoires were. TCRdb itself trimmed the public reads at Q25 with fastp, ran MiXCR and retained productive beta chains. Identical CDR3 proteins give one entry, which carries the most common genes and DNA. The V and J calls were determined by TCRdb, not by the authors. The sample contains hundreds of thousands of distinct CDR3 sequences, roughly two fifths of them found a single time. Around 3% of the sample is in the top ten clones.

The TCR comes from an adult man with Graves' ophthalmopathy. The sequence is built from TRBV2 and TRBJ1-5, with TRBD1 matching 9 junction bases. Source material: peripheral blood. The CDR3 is CASSERDRVKQPQHF. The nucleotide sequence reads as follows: TGTGCCAGCAGTGAAAGGGACAGGGTCAAACAGCCCCAGCATTTT. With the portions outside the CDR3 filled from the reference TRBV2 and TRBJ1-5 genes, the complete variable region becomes EPEVTQTPSHQVTQMGQEVILRCVPISNHLYFYWYRQILGQKVEFLVSFYNNEISEKSEIFDDQFSVERPDGSNFTLKIRSTKLEDSAMYFCASSERDRVKQPQHFGDGTRLSIL.